The source of this T cell receptor beta chain is a study of blood T cells in healthy people across ages. Study-level background: The capture of about one barcoded beta molecule per two T cells was achieved by template switching.

CDR3 length: 16 residues. CDR1 and CDR2 (germline): SQVTM, ANQGSEA. After removal of 7 bases from V and 5 bases from J, the junction contained 15 bases not matched to a gene. A remark on this clonotype: Its antigen is not identified.

Using a J-beta primer mix together with a sample-barcoded 5' primer, a second PCR was run for roughly 6 to 12 cycles. TCRdb re-called the 5' RACE reads with MiXCR, one entry per CDR3 protein. The sample contains about 1.4 million distinct CDR3 sequences, around 55% of which appear only once. Study-wide points: With unsorted PBMCs, a conclusive comparison of naive versus antigen-experienced cells was not possible. Nothing was known about donor CMV status, and this possibly confounded expanded clonotype changes.

Sequenced sample: blood. The chain couples TRBV29-1 to TRBJ1-2; 11 bases match TRBD1. The TCR comes from a young man in good health. The CDR3 sequence is CSGLLLDRGLGYGYTF. The CDR3 DNA is TGCAGCGGTTTGTTACTGGACAGGGGGCTGGGGTATGGCTACACCTTC. The full variable domain, its missing parts supplied by reference TRBV29-1 and TRBJ1-2, is SAVISQKPSRDICQRGTSLTIQCQVDSQVTMMFWYRQQPGQSLTLIATANQGSEATYESGFVIDKFPISRPNLTFSTLTVSNMSPEDSSIYLCSGLLLDRGLGYGYTFGSGTRLTVV.